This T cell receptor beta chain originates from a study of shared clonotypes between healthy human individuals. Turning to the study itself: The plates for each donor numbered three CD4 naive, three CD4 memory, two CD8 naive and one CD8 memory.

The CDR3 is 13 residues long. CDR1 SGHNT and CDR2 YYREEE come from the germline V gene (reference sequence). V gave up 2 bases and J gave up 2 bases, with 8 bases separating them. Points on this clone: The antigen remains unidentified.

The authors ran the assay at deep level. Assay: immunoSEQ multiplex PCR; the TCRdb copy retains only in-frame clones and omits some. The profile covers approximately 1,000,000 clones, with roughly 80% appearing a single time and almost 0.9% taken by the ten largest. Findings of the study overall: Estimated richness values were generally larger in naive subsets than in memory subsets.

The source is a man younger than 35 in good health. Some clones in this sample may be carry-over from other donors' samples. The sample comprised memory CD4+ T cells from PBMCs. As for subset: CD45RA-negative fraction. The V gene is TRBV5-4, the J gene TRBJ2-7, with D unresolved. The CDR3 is CASSFRGAYEQYF. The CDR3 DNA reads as TGTGCCAGCAGCTTTCGCGGAGCCTACGAGCAGTACTTC.